This T cell receptor (beta chain) comes out of a study of shared clonotypes between healthy human individuals. Here immunoSEQ multiplex PCR was the method, and the copy in TCRdb shows in-frame clones only, minus some. Of more than 2,000,000 clones listed, approximately 93% were seen once; the top ten hold about 0.41%. V lost 3 bases and J lost 1, with 14 bases in between. CDR1 LNHDA and CDR2 SQIVND come from the germline V gene (reference sequence). The CDR3 length is 16 residues. The sequence derives from a man between 18 and 29 years old in good health. Some clones in this sample may be carry-over from other donors' samples. The J gene is TRBJ2-3, the V gene TRBV19, with D unclear. The sequencing sample was made of naive CD4+ T cells from PBMCs. Stated subset: CD45RA+ positively selected. CDR3 DNA: TGTGCCAGTAGTATCCGGTCTTTCCGGGGCACAGATACGCAGTATTTT. Its translation: CASSIRSFRGTDTQYF.